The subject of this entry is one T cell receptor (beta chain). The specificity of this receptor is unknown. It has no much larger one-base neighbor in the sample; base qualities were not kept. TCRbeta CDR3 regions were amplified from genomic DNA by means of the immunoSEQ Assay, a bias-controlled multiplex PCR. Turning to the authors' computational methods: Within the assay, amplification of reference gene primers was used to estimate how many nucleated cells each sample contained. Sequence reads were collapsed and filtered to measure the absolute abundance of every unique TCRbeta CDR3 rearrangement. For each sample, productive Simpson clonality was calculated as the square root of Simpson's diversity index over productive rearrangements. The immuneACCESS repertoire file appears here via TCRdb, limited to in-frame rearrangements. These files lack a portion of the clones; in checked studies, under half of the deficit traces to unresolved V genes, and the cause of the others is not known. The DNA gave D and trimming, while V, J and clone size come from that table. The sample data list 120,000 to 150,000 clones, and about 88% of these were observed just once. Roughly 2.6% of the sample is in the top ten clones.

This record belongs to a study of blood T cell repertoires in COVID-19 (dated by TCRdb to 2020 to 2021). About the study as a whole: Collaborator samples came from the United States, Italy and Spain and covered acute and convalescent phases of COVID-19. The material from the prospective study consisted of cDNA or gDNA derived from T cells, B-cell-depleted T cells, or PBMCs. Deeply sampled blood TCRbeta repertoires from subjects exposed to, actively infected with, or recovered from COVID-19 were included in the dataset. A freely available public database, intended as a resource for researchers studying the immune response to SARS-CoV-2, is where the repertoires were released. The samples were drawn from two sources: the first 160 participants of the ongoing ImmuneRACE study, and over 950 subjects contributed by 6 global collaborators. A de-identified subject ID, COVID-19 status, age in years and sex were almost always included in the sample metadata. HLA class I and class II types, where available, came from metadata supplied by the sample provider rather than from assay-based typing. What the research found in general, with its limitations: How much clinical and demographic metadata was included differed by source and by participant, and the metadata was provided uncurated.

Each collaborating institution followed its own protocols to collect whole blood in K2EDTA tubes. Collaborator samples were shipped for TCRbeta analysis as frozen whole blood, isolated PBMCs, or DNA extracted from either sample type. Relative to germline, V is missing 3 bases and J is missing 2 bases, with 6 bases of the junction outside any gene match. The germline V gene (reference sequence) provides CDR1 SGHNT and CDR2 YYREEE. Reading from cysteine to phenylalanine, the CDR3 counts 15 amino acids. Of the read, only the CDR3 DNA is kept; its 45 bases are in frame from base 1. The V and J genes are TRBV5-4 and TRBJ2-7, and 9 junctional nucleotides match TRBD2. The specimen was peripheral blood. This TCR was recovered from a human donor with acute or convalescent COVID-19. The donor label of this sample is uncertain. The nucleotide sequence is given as TGTGCCAGCAGCTCAGCGACTAGCGGCCCCTACGAGCAGTACTTC. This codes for CASSSATSGPYEQYF.